Presented here are 29 T cell receptor beta chains from one specimen sequenced in a study of OX40 agonist ivuxolimab in advanced cancers. Some clones are missing from TCRdb's copy, which holds only in-frame ones; the method was immunoSEQ multiplex PCR. The profile shows 53,000 or so clones, about 94% of them singletons. Sequencing used CD4+ or CD8+ T cells sorted from blood, obtained in a trial of the OX40 agonist ivuxolimab. Source of these receptors: an adult with an advanced solid tumor such as melanoma, head and neck, liver or kidney cancer.

This rearrangement joins TRBV2 to TRBJ1-5, with D unresolved. V was pared by 4 bases and J by 5 bases, with 15 bases between. This CDR3 has 15 residues. Germline loops: CDR1 SNHLY, CDR2 FYNNEI. CDR3 region: CASSGTTAGDQPQHF. The CDR3 DNA reads as TGTGCCAGCAGTGGAACAACGGCGGGAGATCAGCCCCAGCATTTT.

The V and J genes are TRBV7-6 and TRBJ1-2; maybe TRBD1 (6 bases). Germline V lookup: CDR1 SGHVS, CDR2 FNYEAQ. The length of the CDR3 is 15 residues. V was pared by 0 bases and J by 6 bases, with 14 bases between. The CDR3 region is CASSLAHPGADGYTF. The CDR3 DNA sequence: TGTGCCAGCAGCTTAGCGCACCCAGGGGCAGATGGCTACACCTTC.

This clone was counted once. The rearrangement uses TRBV7-9 and TRBJ1-1, with a tentative D call TRBD1 (5 bases). The ends were cut back, 11 bases at V and 5 bases at J, with 24 bases in the middle. This CDR3 region has 15 residues. Germline CDR1 SEHNR, CDR2 FQNEAQ (reference sequence). The DNA of the CDR3 is TGTGCCCACCAGCCCCGGGGGGGATCAGGAACTGAAGCTTTCTTT. This encodes CAHQPRGGSGTEAFF.

The J gene is TRBJ2-5, the V gene TRBV25-1; perhaps TRBD2 as D (6 bases). V lost 4 bases to trimming and J lost 4 bases, with 16 bases between them. The CDR3 is made up of 15 amino acids. The germline V gene encodes CDR1 MGHDK and CDR2 SYGVNS. DNA for the CDR3: TGTGCCAGCAGTGGTAGGAGGGCCACGACAGAGACCCAGTACTTC. Its translation is CASSGRRATTETQYF.

The chain combines TRBV6-6 with TRBJ2-7, with TRBD2 matching over 10 bases. Germline trimming cut 1 base from V and 6 bases from J; bases unmatched to any gene: 9. Germline V gene lookup returns CDR1 MNHNY and CDR2 SVGAGI (reference sequence). The CDR3 is made up of 16 amino acids. The chain's CDR3 is CASSYFLAGVDLEQYF. The CDR3 DNA sequence: TGTGCCAGCAGTTACTTCCTAGCGGGAGTGGACCTCGAGCAGTACTTC.

The chain recombines TRBV11-2 with TRBJ2-5; unclear D gene. This CDR3 is built from 17 residues. Per the germline V gene, CDR1 is SGHAT and CDR2 is FQNNGV. Deletions cut 0 bases from V and 2 bases from J, with 16 bases between. DNA for the CDR3: TGTGCCAGCAGCTTAGAATACATTAGGCAAGAACAAGAGACCCAGTACTTC. It is translated as CASSLEYIRQEQETQYF.

Written as DNA, the CDR3 is TGTGCCACCAGCTTAGATGCCATTTCTGGAAACACCATATATTTT. Protein: CATSLDAISGNTIYF. The chain is built from TRBV15 and TRBJ1-3, with unresolved D. Germline loops: CDR1 LNHNV, CDR2 YYDKDF (reference sequence). The ends were cut back, 5 bases at V and 1 base at J, with 12 bases in the middle. This CDR3 spans 15 amino acids.

The rearrangement links TRBV18 to TRBJ2-7, with TRBD1 matching 12 bases. Trimming removed 3 bases from V and 3 bases from J; junction bases left unmatched: 3. Germline CDR1 KGHSH, CDR2 LQKENI. The CDR3 is 15 residues long. CDR3 in DNA: TGTGCCAGCTCACCCGGGACAGGGGGCATCTACGAGCAGTACTTC. As protein: CASSPGTGGIYEQYF.

The chain joins TRBV2 to TRBJ2-7, with TRBD2 identical over 7 bases. The V and J ends lost 0 bases and 2 bases, in that order; junction bases with no gene match: 4. Germline V gene data show CDR1 as SNHLY and CDR2 as FYNNEI. This CDR3 is built from 15 residues. The CDR3 here is CASSEAAGRTYEQYF. The CDR3 DNA sequence: TGTGCCAGCAGTGAAGCAGCGGGACGGACCTACGAGCAGTACTTC.

The chain has TRBV9 and TRBJ2-7, with 7 bases matching TRBD2. CDR1 SGDLS and CDR2 YYNGEE come from the germline V gene. With 3 bases clipped from V and 0 bases from J, the junction kept 9 bases outside the gene matches. The CDR3 is 16 residues long. The CDR3 loop is CASSGGLAVSSYEQYF. The DNA of the CDR3 is TGTGCCAGCAGCGGAGGTCTAGCGGTTAGCTCCTACGAGCAGTACTTC. The entire variable domain, with the rest obtained from reference TRBV9 and TRBJ2-7, is as follows: DSGVTQTPKHLITATGQRVTLRCSPRSGDLSVYWYQQSLDQGLQFLIQYYNGEERAKGNILERFSAQQFPDLHSELNLSSLELGDSALYFCASSGGLAVSSYEQYFGPGTRLTVT.

V gene TRBV5-8 combines with J gene TRBJ2-7; D not resolved. Germline CDR1 reads SGHTS; CDR2 reads YDEGEE. The CDR3 has 13 amino acids. Trimming took 5 bases from V and 3 from J, leaving 12 bases between them. For the CDR3, the DNA is TGTGCCAGCAGGGACCCAGCCTACTACGAGCAGTACTTC. Its protein is CASRDPAYYEQYF.

The chain employs TRBV5-1 and TRBJ1-2; D remains unclear. CDR3 length: 14 residues. Germline CDR1 reads SGHRS; CDR2 reads YFSETQ. V dropped 4 bases and J dropped 5 bases, with 15 bases sitting between them. The CDR3 nucleotides are TGCGCCAGCAGCACACCAGAGGAGGGTTATGGCTACACCTTC. Translated, it gives CASSTPEEGYGYTF. Supplemented by reference TRBV5-1 and TRBJ1-2, the full variable domain reads KAGVTQTPRYLIKTRGQQVTLSCSPISGHRSVSWYQQTPGQGLQFLFEYFSETQRNKGNFPGRFSGRQFSNSRSEMNVSTLELGDSALYLCASSTPEEGYGYTFGSGTRLTVV.

The rearrangement uses TRBV2 and TRBJ2-2; no firm D call. CDR3 length equals 17 residues. Per the germline V gene, CDR1 is SNHLY and CDR2 is FYNNEI. Between the trimmed V and J ends, which lost 2 bases and 2 bases, there was a span of 15 bases. This CDR3 is CASSESAPIANTGELFF. The CDR3 DNA reads TGTGCCAGCAGTGAATCGGCTCCTATAGCCAACACCGGGGAGCTGTTTTTT.

V usage is TRBV11-2 and J usage is TRBJ2-7; D is unresolved. The CDR3 has 11 residues. Germline V gene lookup returns CDR1 SGHAT and CDR2 FQNNGV. V lost 5 bases and J 6 bases, leaving 8 bases between the germline ends. CDR3 sequence (DNA): TGTGCCAGCAGCATGCTCGGCGAGCAGTACTTC. It yields the protein CASSMLGEQYF.

This clone was counted a single time. V and J are TRBV6-5 and TRBJ2-4; no firm D call. V lost 2 bases, J lost 2 bases, and 4 bases lay in between. The CDR3 covers 13 residues. Germline CDR1 and CDR2: MNHEY and SVGAGI. The CDR3 sequence is CASSYNSKNIQYF. CDR3 coding DNA: TGTGCCAGCAGTTACAACTCCAAAAACATTCAGTACTTC.

The rearrangement joins TRBV29-1 to TRBJ2-1, with 7 bases lining up with TRBD2. Germline V gives CDR1 SQVTM, CDR2 ANQGSEA. The V segment lost 0 bases and the J segment 2 bases; nucleotides outside the gene matches: 7. The CDR3 length is 16 residues. DNA of the CDR3: TGCAGCGTTGAAGATCAAGCGGGAACCCCCTACAATGAGCAGTTCTTC. This codes for CSVEDQAGTPYNEQFF.

This rearrangement joins TRBV19 to TRBJ2-1; 7 nucleotides match TRBD1. V dropped 7 bases and J dropped 0; count of bases not matched to a gene: 3. This CDR3 contains 14 residues. The germline V gene encodes CDR1 LNHDA and CDR2 SQIVND (reference sequence). DNA of the CDR3: TGTGCCAGTACTCCAGGGGGCTCCTACAATGAGCAGTTCTTC. Residues: CASTPGGSYNEQFF.

The V call is TRBV5-8, the J call TRBJ2-5; 11 bases agree with TRBD1. The germline gives CDR1 SGHTS, CDR2 YDEGEE. This CDR3 is built from 14 residues. V lost 7 bases, J lost 0 bases, and 2 bases stayed unmatched. In DNA form, the CDR3 reads TGTGCCAGCGGACAGGGGGCAAACCAAGAGACCCAGTACTTC. Amino acids: CASGQGANQETQYF.

This rearrangement joins TRBV7-3 to TRBJ2-7; 11 bases line up with TRBD2. Germline V gene lookup returns CDR1 SGHTA and CDR2 FQGTGA. CDR3 length: 16 residues. V lost 5 bases and J lost 5; bases outside the gene matches: 11. The CDR3 loop reads CASSALTSGRVNEQYF. CDR3 DNA: TGTGCCAGCAGCGCCTTAACTAGCGGGAGAGTAAACGAGCAGTACTTC.

This clone occurred once. The J gene is TRBJ1-2, the V gene TRBV15, with TRBD1 as a possible D gene (6 bases). CDR1 is LNHNV, CDR2 YYDKDF, per germline (reference sequence). CDR3 size: 16 residues. With 0 bases removed from V and 9 bases from J, the gap between germline ends came to 20 bases. The CDR3 DNA is TGTGCCACCAGCAGAGATTCAGGACAGTGGGTCTCCAGCTACACCTTC. It is translated as CATSRDSGQWVSSYTF. Based on the CDR3 plus reference TRBV15 and TRBJ1-2, the full variable domain is DAMVIQNPRYQVTQFGKPVTLSCSQTLNHNVMYWYQQKSSQAPKLLFHYYDKDFNNEADTPDNFQSRRPNTSFCFLDIRSPGLGDTAMYLCATSRDSGQWVSSYTFGSGTRLTVV.

The J gene is TRBJ2-1, the V gene TRBV11-2; 8 nucleotides line up with TRBD2. With 4 bases clipped from V and 6 bases from J, the junction kept 5 bases outside the gene matches. The CDR3 has 14 residues. The germline CDR1 and CDR2 sequences are SGHAT and FQNNGV. This CDR3 reads CASSSFSGVNEQFF. The CDR3 bases are TGTGCCAGCAGCTCTTTTAGCGGGGTCAATGAGCAGTTCTTC.

This chain links TRBV15 with TRBJ2-1; D unresolved. CDR1 and CDR2 (germline): LNHNV, YYDKDF (reference sequence). CDR3 length equals 15 residues. The V end lost 0 bases, the J end lost 6 bases, and 12 bases lay between the germline ends. The CDR3 sequence is CATSRDRVLGNEQFF. The DNA for the CDR3 is TGTGCCACCAGCAGAGATCGGGTATTGGGCAATGAGCAGTTCTTC.

The genes are TRBV13 and TRBJ2-2, with TRBD2 matching 14 bases. Germline lookup yields CDR1 PRHDT and CDR2 FYEKMQ (reference sequence). The trim removed 3 bases at V and 7 bases at J, leaving 4 bases unmatched. The CDR3 is 16 residues long. This CDR3 reads CASSLGLAGVGGELFF. CDR3 in DNA: TGTGCCAGCAGCTTGGGACTAGCGGGAGTCGGCGGGGAGCTGTTTTTT.

Comment on this clone: At one end the junction does not follow the germline gene, possibly because of a read error. This chain uses TRBV7-2 with TRBJ2-1; perhaps TRBD2 as D (5 bases). The CDR3 is 11 amino acids. Germline CDR1 and CDR2: SGHTA and FQGNSA. CDR3 nucleotides: TGTGCCAGCAGCTTAGGCCGGGGTGGGGTCTTC. Its protein product is CASSLGRGGVF.

The chain employs TRBV7-8 and TRBJ2-7, with D possibly called TRBD1 or TRBD2 (5 bases each). V lost 6 bases to trimming and J lost 4 bases, with 10 bases between them. Germline CDR1 and CDR2: SGHVS and FQNEAQ. This CDR3 region has 12 residues. The chain's CDR3 is CASSRDVYEQYF. CDR3 in DNA: TGTGCCAGCAGTCGGGACGTTTACGAGCAGTACTTC.

This rearrangement joins TRBV19 to TRBJ1-1; 7 nucleotides match TRBD1. The CDR3 has 15 amino acids. The germline CDR1 and CDR2 sequences are LNHDA and SQIVND (reference sequence). Trimming took 4 bases from V and 4 from J; bases not matched to a gene: 9. CDR3 sequence reads: CASSTSGTAGTEAFF. CDR3 DNA: TGTGCCAGTAGTACATCCGGGACAGCGGGCACTGAAGCTTTCTTT.

The rearrangement uses TRBV9 and TRBJ2-7; D may match TRBD1 or TRBD2 (6 bases each). This CDR3 is 14 amino acids long. CDR1 SGDLS and CDR2 YYNGEE come from the germline V gene. The V end was cut by 0 bases, the J end by 5 bases, with 12 bases between. Here the CDR3 DNA reads TGTGCCAGCAGCGTAGGGGGGGCGGCGGACGAGCAGTACTTC. This gives the protein CASSVGGAADEQYF.

The sample holds a few counts of this clone. The chain recombines TRBV7-9 with TRBJ1-2; 9 nucleotides align to TRBD1. The CDR3 is 14 amino acids. Germline V gives CDR1 SEHNR, CDR2 FQNEAQ (reference sequence). V shed 5 bases and J 4 bases; nucleotides not matched to a gene: 5. Here the CDR3 DNA reads TGTGCCAGCAGCCCACCGACAGGGGGCTATGGCTACACCTTC. Translation: CASSPPTGGYGYTF. Drawing the rest from reference TRBV7-9 and TRBJ1-2, the complete variable domain is DTGVSQNPRHKITKRGQNVTFRCDPISEHNRLYWYRQTLGQGPEFLTYFQNEAQLEKSRLLSDRFSAERPKGSFSTLEIQRTEQGDSAMYLCASSPPTGGYGYTFGSGTRLTVV.

This clone has only a few counts. The chain joins TRBV19 to TRBJ2-7, with D tentatively TRBD1 (6 bases). CDR3 length: 15 residues. V was pared by 3 bases and J by 3 bases, with 15 bases between. Germline CDR1 is LNHDA and CDR2 is SQIVND (reference sequence). The CDR3 nucleotides are TGTGCCAGTAGTATCGGAGTGGGGGCTATCTACGAGCAGTACTTC. Translation gives CASSIGVGAIYEQYF.